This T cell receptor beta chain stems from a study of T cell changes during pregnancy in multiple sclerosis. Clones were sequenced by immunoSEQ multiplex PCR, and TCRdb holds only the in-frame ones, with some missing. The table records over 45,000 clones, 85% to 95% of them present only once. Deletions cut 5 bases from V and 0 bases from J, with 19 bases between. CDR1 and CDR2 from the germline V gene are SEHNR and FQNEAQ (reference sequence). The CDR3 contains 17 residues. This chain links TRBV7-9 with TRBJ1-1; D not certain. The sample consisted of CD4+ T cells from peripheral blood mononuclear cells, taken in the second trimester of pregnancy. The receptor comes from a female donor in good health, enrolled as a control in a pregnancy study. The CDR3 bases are TGTGCCAGCAGCCGTCGTAGAGCGATAGACTTGAACACTGAAGCTTTCTTT. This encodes CASSRRRAIDLNTEAFF.